The 32 T cell receptor beta chains given below trace back to one sample, sequenced in a study of molecular identifiers for immune sequencing clone quantification. Via MiXCR, TCRdb re-called the PCR reads, giving one row per CDR3 protein. The table has roughly 630,000 distinct CDR3 sequences, roughly 27% seen once. The sequencing sample was made of naive CD8+ T cells from blood, with Jurkat cell RNA spiked in. The sample's subset: FACS-sorted CD8+CD4-CCR7+CD45RA+ naive T cells. The receptors here all came from a human donor in good health. Some libraries in this study had Jurkat cell RNA spiked in.

This clonotype was observed at least ten times. V and J are TRBV6-5 and TRBJ1-5; D uncertain. With 6 bases removed from V and 2 bases from J, the gap between germline ends came to 11 bases. The CDR3 is made up of 14 amino acids. Per germline, CDR1 MNHEY and CDR2 SVGAGI. The CDR3 loop reads CASSPDGGNQPQHF. The CDR3 DNA sequence: TGTGCCAGCAGCCCCGATGGTGGCAATCAGCCCCAGCATTTT.

This clonotype has just a few counts. A read error is possible here, since a much larger clone lies one base away. The V call is TRBV5-6, the J call TRBJ1-1; 8 nucleotides align to TRBD1. CDR1 is SGHDT, CDR2 YYEEEE, per germline. The CDR3 has 12 amino acids. After removal of 4 bases from V and 7 bases from J, the junction contained 3 bases not matched to a gene. In DNA, the CDR3 is TGTGCCAGCAGCATCGGACAGGGTGAAGCTTTCTTT. Protein product: CASSIGQGEAFF.

The rearrangement joins TRBV11-2 to TRBJ2-7, with D hard to call. CDR3 size: 12 residues. The V and J ends lost 1 base and 3 bases respectively, with 4 bases between them. Germline CDR1 reads SGHAT; CDR2 reads FQNNGV. The CDR3 bases are TGTGCCAGCAGCTTAGTTATCTACGAGCAGTACTTC. This translates into CASSLVIYEQYF.

This clonotype has just one count. One end of the junction fails to match germline, which may point to a read error. V usage is TRBV13 and J usage is TRBJ2-5; D is undetermined. The germline gives CDR1 PRHDT, CDR2 FYEKMQ (reference sequence). This CDR3 is 13 amino acids long. This chain's CDR3 is CANSPQNQETQYF. CDR3 sequence (DNA): TGTGCCAACAGCCCACAGAACCAAGAGACCCAATACTTC.

To note about this clonotype: This may arise from a read error, as a much more abundant clone is one base away. The V call is TRBV5-1, the J call TRBJ1-1; 7 bases are a match to TRBD1. Germline values: CDR1 SGHRS, CDR2 YFSETQ. The CDR3 consists of 14 residues. The CDR3 region has the DNA TGCGCCTGCAGTTGGACAGGACAAAACACTGAAGCTTTCTTT. Translating it yields CACSWTGQNTEAFF.

A remark on this clonotype: A read error may be the cause here, since a much bigger clone is one base away. This sequence joins TRBV12-3 or TRBV12-4 and TRBJ2-5, with D tentatively TRBD2 (5 bases). The CDR3 consists of 13 residues. The CDR3: CAGRPGDQETQYF. For the CDR3, the DNA is TGTGCCGGCAGGCCCGGGGACCAAGAGACCCAGTACTTC.

The chain links TRBV27 to TRBJ1-5, with unresolved D. Trimming removed 4 bases at V and 0 bases at J, with 13 bases between. The CDR3 consists of 16 residues. Germline-derived CDR1 and CDR2 are MNHEY and SMNVEV (reference sequence). The CDR3 spells CASSSTLGGSNQPQHF. The CDR3 DNA follows: TGTGCCAGCAGTTCTACCCTGGGAGGTAGCAATCAGCCCCAGCATTTT.

There are a few counts of this clonotype. V and J are TRBV14 and TRBJ1-2; no clear D gene. CDR3 length equals 16 residues. Germline CDR1 reads SGHDN; CDR2 reads FVKESK. V was clipped by 0 bases and J by 0 bases, with 11 bases between them. The CDR3 protein is CASSQDLTEANYGYTF. As DNA, the CDR3 is TGTGCCAGCAGCCAAGATCTAACAGAAGCTAACTATGGCTACACCTTC.

This clonotype was counted many times. J is TRBJ1-1 and V is TRBV5-6, with D maybe TRBD1 (5 bases). The CDR3 is made up of 16 amino acids. Per the germline V gene, CDR1 is SGHDT and CDR2 is YYEEEE. V was cut by 2 bases and J by 4 bases, with 18 bases left in between. CDR3 bases: TGTGCCAGCAGCTTCACAGTGGGGACCCCGGGCACTGAAGCTTTCTTT. This translates into CASSFTVGTPGTEAFF.

This clonotype was detected a few times. V gene TRBV7-9 combines with J gene TRBJ2-5; TRBD2 matches at 7 bases. This CDR3 spans 15 amino acids. Germline CDR1 reads SEHNR; CDR2 reads FQNEAQ (reference sequence). V lost 4 bases, J lost 5 bases, and 10 bases stayed unmatched. The CDR3 bases are TGTGCCAGCAGCTCCCCAACTAGCGTGGCCGAGACCCAGTACTTC. Translation: CASSSPTSVAETQYF.

As regards this clonotype: A much larger clone sits a single nucleotide away, making a read error possible. This chain's CDR3 is CAWGMDPGGWQYF. CDR3 sequence (DNA): TGTGCCTGGGGTATGGATCCAGGGGGCTGGCAGTACTTC. The V and J genes are TRBV30 and TRBJ2-7; 8 nucleotides agree with TRBD1. The J segment lost 9 bases and the V segment lost 5 bases, leaving 12 bases of the junction unmatched. The CDR3 covers 13 residues. In germline, CDR1 is GTSNPN, CDR2 SVGIG (reference sequence).

V gene TRBV20-1 combines with J gene TRBJ2-7, with 8 bases aligning to TRBD2. Germline CDR1 and CDR2: DFQATT and SNEGSKA (reference sequence). The J segment lost 4 bases and the V segment lost 4 bases, leaving 12 bases of the junction unmatched. There are 15 residues in the CDR3. The CDR3 sequence is CSATIGTGGGYEQYF. The CDR3 DNA is TGCAGTGCTACTATCGGGACTGGCGGGGGGTACGAGCAGTACTTC.

This clonotype has ten or more counts. This chain links TRBV7-9 with TRBJ2-5; 7 bases agree with TRBD1. This CDR3 is built from 17 residues. With 4 bases clipped from V and 9 bases from J, the junction kept 20 bases outside the gene matches. Looked up from germline, CDR1 is SEHNR and CDR2 is FQNEAQ (reference sequence). Here the CDR3 reads CASSSGTAATTTVAQYF. The CDR3 DNA follows: TGTGCCAGCAGCTCCGGGACAGCGGCTACCACGACGGTGGCCCAGTACTTC.

This clonotype was recorded at least ten times. The chain carries TRBV20-1 and TRBJ2-7; 7 bases fit TRBD1. Germline V gene data show CDR1 as DFQATT and CDR2 as SNEGSKA (reference sequence). CDR3 length: 16 amino acids. After removal of 1 base from V and 6 bases from J, the junction contained 15 bases not matched to a gene. The CDR3 DNA reads as TGCAGTGCTAGAGGAGAACAGGGGTATGCCCTGCTCGAGCAGTACTTC. Residues: CSARGEQGYALLEQYF.

For this clonotype: This may be a read error, as it is one base from a much larger clone. The chain carries TRBV14 and TRBJ2-7; D possibly matches TRBD1 or TRBD2 (5 bases each). Germline V gives CDR1 SGHDN, CDR2 FVKESK. This CDR3 spans 14 amino acids. V lost 5 bases to trimming and J lost 4 bases, with 15 bases between them. The CDR3 coding sequence is TGTGCCAGCAGCGAGGGACGGGGCTGGTACGAGCAGTACTTC. This translates into CASSEGRGWYEQYF.

This clonotype was recorded many times. The genes are TRBV20-1 and TRBJ2-3; 9 bases line up with TRBD2. The germline V gene has CDR1 DFQATT and CDR2 SNEGSKA (reference sequence). V shed 2 bases, J shed 2 bases, and the junction held 8 bases outside the gene matches. The CDR3 has 16 residues. CDR3 region: CSARPFPSGATDTQYF. CDR3 nucleotide sequence: TGCAGTGCTAGACCCTTTCCTAGCGGGGCCACAGATACGCAGTATTTT.

This clonotype came up many times. The CDR3 region is CASSYYEEAFF. Here the CDR3 DNA reads TGTGCCAGCAGTTACTACGAAGAAGCTTTCTTT. The rearrangement links TRBV6-2 or TRBV6-3 to TRBJ1-1, with D unclear. The CDR3 sequence is 11 residues long. CDR1 and CDR2 (germline): MNHEY, SVGEGT. V was shortened by 1 base and J by 8 bases, with 5 bases between the two germline ends.

The rearrangement links TRBV28 to TRBJ2-2; no reliable D call. CDR3 length: 11 amino acids. Germline-derived CDR1 and CDR2 are MDHEN and SYDVKM. Between the trimmed V and J ends, which lost 7 bases and 7 bases, there was a span of 7 bases. For the CDR3, the DNA is TGTGCCAGCACTAAAGTCGGGGAGCTGTTTTTT. Its protein is CASTKVGELFF.

Concerning this clonotype itself: A much larger clone sits a single nucleotide away, making a read error possible. V and J are TRBV4-1 and TRBJ2-7; D possibly corresponds to TRBD2 (5 bases). Germline lookup yields CDR1 MGHRA and CDR2 YSYEKL. The CDR3 is made up of 13 amino acids. CDR3 sequence: CASSPSGPYGQYF. The CDR3 bases are TGCGCCAGCAGCCCCAGCGGCCCCTACGGGCAGTACTTC.

As to this clonotype: Germline is not matched at one junction end, which may reflect a read error. J is TRBJ1-1 and V is TRBV7-9, with D unresolved. Germline CDR1 is SEHNR and CDR2 is FQNEAQ (reference sequence). The CDR3 has 13 residues. This CDR3 is CASSLAPNTGAFF. The CDR3 DNA reads TGTGCCAGCAGCTTAGCCCCGAACACTGGAGCTTTCTTT.

Comment on this clonotype: A much larger clone lies one base from this, so it may be a read error. The chain is built from TRBV6-2 or TRBV6-3 and TRBJ2-3; TRBD2 matches at 12 bases. Looked up from germline, CDR1 is MNHEY and CDR2 is SVGEGT. The V segment lost 6 bases and the J segment 5 bases; nucleotides outside the gene matches: 6. The CDR3 length is 15 residues. The CDR3 region has the DNA TGTGCCAGCAGCTCTAGCGGGAGGGCCATAGATACGCAGTATTTT. Protein product: CASSSSGRAIDTQYF.

This rearrangement joins TRBV7-9 to TRBJ2-3; the D gene could be TRBD1 or TRBD2 (5 bases each). The CDR3 is 14 residues long. Germline-derived CDR1 and CDR2 are SEHNR and FQNEAQ (reference sequence). The V and J ends lost 4 bases and 3 bases respectively, with 11 bases between them. This CDR3 reads CASSSEGQTDTQYF. Written as DNA, the CDR3 is TGTGCCAGCAGCTCCGAGGGGCAGACAGATACGCAGTATTTT.

This clonotype was observed many times. The CDR3 sequence is CASSLGRTKSTDTQYF. The CDR3 DNA follows: TGTGCCAGCAGTTTAGGCAGGACCAAGAGCACAGATACGCAGTATTTT. J is TRBJ2-3 and V is TRBV28; D not certain. The V end lost 2 bases, the J end lost 0 bases, and 12 bases lay between the germline ends. The CDR3 totals 16 residues. Germline V gene lookup returns CDR1 MDHEN and CDR2 SYDVKM.

This clonotype was seen repeatedly, ten times or more. V gene TRBV6-5 combines with J gene TRBJ1-4; D is uncertain. This CDR3 comprises 15 residues. The germline V and J ends were trimmed by 0 bases and 10 bases, with 15 bases remaining between them. CDR1 is MNHEY and CDR2 is SVGAGI in the germline V gene. The CDR3 spells CASSYSTGGSGKLFF. The CDR3 coding sequence is TGTGCCAGCAGTTACTCGACCGGTGGGTCCGGAAAACTGTTTTTT.

Concerning this clonotype: Being one base from a much bigger clone, this may be a read error. The chain combines TRBV30 with TRBJ1-1; D might be TRBD1 (6 bases). This CDR3 contains 14 residues. Germline V gene data show CDR1 as GTSNPN and CDR2 as SVGIG (reference sequence). CDR3 in amino acids: CARSVRGARTEAFF. The CDR3, as DNA: TGTGCCAGGAGTGTACGGGGGGCGCGAACTGAAGCTTTCTTT.

This clonotype was detected ten times or more. The rearrangement uses TRBV7-2 and TRBJ2-7; 9 bases match TRBD1. CDR1 and CDR2 (germline): SGHTA, FQGNSA. V shed 8 bases and J 3 bases; nucleotides not matched to a gene: 5. This CDR3 comprises 13 residues. The CDR3 nucleotides read TGTGCCAGCGCGACGGGACAGGGCTACGAGCAGTACTTC. Its translation: CASATGQGYEQYF.

For this clonotype: A much larger clone lies one base from this, so it may be a read error. Given the absence of the conserved phenylalanine or tryptophan at the CDR3 end, a read error is likely. This chain links TRBV6-6 with TRBJ2-6; TRBD1 matches 11 bases. After removal of 6 bases from V and 0 bases from J, the junction contained 10 bases not matched to a gene. Germline V gene data show CDR1 as MNHNY and CDR2 as SVGAGI (reference sequence). The CDR3 covers 19 residues. The CDR3 protein is CASRARDRGKYSGANVLTY. DNA of the CDR3: TGTGCCAGCAGGGCCCGGGACAGGGGGAAATACTCTGGGGCCAACGTCCTGACTTAC.

This clonotype was observed once. Given a much more abundant clone one base away, this may be a read error. This chain links TRBV3-1 with TRBJ2-3; possible D gene TRBD2, 7 bases. The germline gives CDR1 LGHDT, CDR2 YNNKEL (reference sequence). This CDR3 is built from 16 residues. V lost 4 bases and J 2 bases, leaving 16 bases between the germline ends. The CDR3 protein is CASSLGRGGNTDTQYF. CDR3 DNA: TGTGCCAGCAGCCTCGGCCGCGGGGGCAACACAGATACGCAGTATTTT.

The rearrangement joins TRBV3-1 to TRBJ2-5; 8 positions match TRBD2. J was trimmed by 5 bases and V by 0 bases; bases with no gene match: 8. CDR1 is LGHDT, CDR2 YNNKEL, per germline (reference sequence). The CDR3 runs to 16 residues. The CDR3 nucleotides read TGTGCCAGCAGCCAAGATGACGGGGGGGCTTTGGAGACCCAGTACTTC. Amino acids: CASSQDDGGALETQYF.

The chain carries TRBV6-2 or TRBV6-3 and TRBJ1-5; 7 bases map to TRBD1. Per germline, CDR1 MNHEY and CDR2 SVGEGT. After removal of 6 bases from V and 4 bases from J, the junction contained 9 bases not matched to a gene. This CDR3 comprises 15 residues. CDR3 bases: TGTGCCAGCAGAACCGGACAGGCCTCAAATCAGCCCCAGCATTTT. It yields the protein CASRTGQASNQPQHF.

This clonotype was counted at least ten times. This chain joins TRBV25-1 and TRBJ2-7, with TRBD2 matching over 7 bases. The CDR3 is made up of 14 amino acids. The J segment lost 5 bases and the V segment lost 2 bases, leaving 6 bases of the junction unmatched. Germline loops: CDR1 MGHDK, CDR2 SYGVNS. CDR3 loop: CASSEQTSNHEQYF. DNA of the CDR3: TGTGCCAGCAGTGAACAGACTAGCAACCACGAGCAGTACTTC.

Only a few counts were recorded for this clonotype. The V and J genes are TRBV2 and TRBJ2-7; D gene uncertain. V lost 8 bases to trimming and J lost 0 bases, with 17 bases between them. The CDR3 consists of 15 residues. The germline CDR1 and CDR2 sequences are SNHLY and FYNNEI. The CDR3, as DNA: TGTGCCAGCCTATGGCCCCTTGGGCCCTCCTACGAGCAGTACTTC. It specifies CASLWPLGPSYEQYF.